Below, 3 T cell receptor beta chains from the same sample are listed, as sequenced in a study of blood T cell repertoires in COVID-19. Data came from immunoSEQ multiplex PCR; TCRdb stores just in-frame clones and leaves some out. The data contain over 450,000 clones, 70% to 90% of them singletons. Sequenced: peripheral blood. The receptors were sampled from a woman in her 50s with COVID-19, enrolled during active disease.

The V gene is TRBV30, the J gene TRBJ1-5; TRBD1 matches 7 bases. In germline, CDR1 is GTSNPN, CDR2 SVGIG (reference sequence). The CDR3 extends over 13 amino acids. Trimming took 5 bases from V and 1 from J; bases not matched to a gene: 2. CDR3 residues: CAWSQGSNQPQHF. CDR3 nucleotide sequence: TGTGCCTGGTCACAGGGGAGCAATCAGCCCCAGCATTTT. The whole variable domain, filled in from reference TRBV30 and TRBJ1-5, reads SQTIHQWPATLVQPVGSPLSLECTVEGTSNPNLYWYRQAAGRGLQLLFYSVGIGQISSEVPQNLSASRPQDRQFILSSKKLLLSDSGFYLCAWSQGSNQPQHFGDGTRLSIL.

This clone was recorded a few times. The V call is TRBV5-5, the J call TRBJ2-3; possibly TRBD1 for D (6 bases). V was trimmed by 5 bases and J by 5 bases, leaving 21 bases between them. CDR3 length: 16 residues. Looked up from germline, CDR1 is SGHKS and CDR2 is YYEKEE (reference sequence). CDR3: CASRFGQPQLLDTQYF. Here the CDR3 DNA reads TGTGCCAGCAGGTTCGGACAGCCCCAGCTTTTAGATACGCAGTATTTT.

The chain couples TRBV5-3 to TRBJ2-3, with 11 bases fitting TRBD2. TRBV5-3 is assigned to the ORF class and has an uncertain function. This CDR3 comprises 15 residues. J gave up 3 bases and V 2 bases, and 2 bases lay outside the gene matches. CDR3 coding DNA: TGTGCCAGAAGCTTTAGCGGGGGGGCAACAGATACGCAGTATTTT. Translated, it gives CARSFSGGATDTQYF.